The sequence of this T cell receptor beta chain was determined in a study of cytomegalovirus exposure and HLA in healthy donors. The PCR contained 60 Vbeta and 13 Jbeta primers. Clones were read by immunoSEQ multiplex PCR, and TCRdb kept only the in-frame ones, dropping some. The table has 150,000 to 200,000 clones, over 60% seen once. What was sequenced was PBMCs. The sequence came from a woman aged 40-49 years in good health and CMV-seronegative.

The CDR3 spells CATSGGTVRGAVYGYTF. The DNA for the CDR3 is TGTGCCACCAGCGGCGGGACAGTGCGGGGGGCGGTCTATGGCTACACCTTC. The chain carries TRBV15 and TRBJ1-2; 7 nucleotides line up with TRBD1. Germline V gives CDR1 LNHNV, CDR2 YYDKDF (reference sequence). The V gene end was trimmed by 5 bases and the J gene end by 4 bases; junction bases not matched to a gene: 16. This CDR3 is built from 17 residues.